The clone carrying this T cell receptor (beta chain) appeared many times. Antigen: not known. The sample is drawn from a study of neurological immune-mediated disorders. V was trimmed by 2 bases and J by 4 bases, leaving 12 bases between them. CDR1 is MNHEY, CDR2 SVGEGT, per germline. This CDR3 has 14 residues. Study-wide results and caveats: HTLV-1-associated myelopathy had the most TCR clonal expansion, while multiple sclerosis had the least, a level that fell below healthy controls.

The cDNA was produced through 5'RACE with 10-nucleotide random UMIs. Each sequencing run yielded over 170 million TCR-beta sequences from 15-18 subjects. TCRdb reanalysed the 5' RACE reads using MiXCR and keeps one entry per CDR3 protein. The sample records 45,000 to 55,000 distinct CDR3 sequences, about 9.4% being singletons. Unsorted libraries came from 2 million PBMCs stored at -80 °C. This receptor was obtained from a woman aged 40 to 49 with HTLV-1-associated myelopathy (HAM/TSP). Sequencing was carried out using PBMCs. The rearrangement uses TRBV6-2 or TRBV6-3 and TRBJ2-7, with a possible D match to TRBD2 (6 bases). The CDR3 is CASSYRETGYEQYF. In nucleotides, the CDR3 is TGTGCCAGCAGTTACCGGGAGACCGGGTACGAGCAGTACTTC.